Listed here are 4 T cell receptor beta chains from one sample, sequenced in a study of cytomegalovirus exposure and HLA in healthy donors. PCR involved 60 Vbeta and 13 Jbeta primers. The repertoire was sequenced with immunoSEQ multiplex PCR; TCRdb's copy has only in-frame clones and lacks some. The table lists 200,000 or so clones, about 76% of them singletons. Specimen: PBMCs. The receptor source for this set is a male donor in good health and CMV-seropositive.

The J gene is TRBJ2-1, the V gene TRBV4-1, with 8 bases lining up with TRBD2. In germline, CDR1 is MGHRA, CDR2 YSYEKL. CDR3 length equals 15 residues. Trimming took 1 base from V and 8 from J; bases not matched to a gene: 7. As DNA, the CDR3 is TGCGCCAGCAGCCAAGCCAGCGGGAGCATCGATGAGCAGTTCTTC. This translates into CASSQASGSIDEQFF.

The sample holds a few counts of this clone. This sequence joins TRBV29-1 and TRBJ2-5, with D perhaps TRBD1 (6 bases). V lost 4 bases, J lost 6 bases, and 24 bases lay in between. CDR1 is SQVTM, CDR2 ANQGSEA, per germline. The CDR3 runs to 16 residues. This CDR3 is CSVGGFHKQGSQTQYF. CDR3 sequence (DNA): TGCAGCGTTGGGGGTTTCCACAAACAGGGATCTCAGACCCAGTACTTC. The complete variable domain, with remaining parts taken from reference TRBV29-1 and TRBJ2-5, reads SAVISQKPSRDICQRGTSLTIQCQVDSQVTMMFWYRQQPGQSLTLIATANQGSEATYESGFVIDKFPISRPNLTFSTLTVSNMSPEDSSIYLCSVGGFHKQGSQTQYFGPGTRLLVL.

The chain links TRBV7-7 to TRBJ1-3, with TRBD1 identical over 8 bases. Trimming removed 5 bases from V and 8 bases from J; junction bases left unmatched: 11. The CDR3 is made up of 15 amino acids. Germline V gene data show CDR1 as SSHAT and CDR2 as FNYEAQ (reference sequence). DNA of the CDR3: TGTGCCAGCAGCCCCGGACAGGGAATGTACGACACCATATATTTT. Translated: CASSPGQGMYDTIYF.

The chain uses TRBV6-6 and TRBJ1-6; the D is unclear. V lost 0 bases to trimming and J lost 10 bases, with 13 bases between them. CDR3 length: 15 amino acids. CDR1 and CDR2 (germline): MNHNY, SVGAGI (reference sequence). CDR3 coding DNA: TGTGCCAGCAGTTACTCGGCAGATCGCCGATCACCCCTCCACTTT. Translation: CASSYSADRRSPLHF.